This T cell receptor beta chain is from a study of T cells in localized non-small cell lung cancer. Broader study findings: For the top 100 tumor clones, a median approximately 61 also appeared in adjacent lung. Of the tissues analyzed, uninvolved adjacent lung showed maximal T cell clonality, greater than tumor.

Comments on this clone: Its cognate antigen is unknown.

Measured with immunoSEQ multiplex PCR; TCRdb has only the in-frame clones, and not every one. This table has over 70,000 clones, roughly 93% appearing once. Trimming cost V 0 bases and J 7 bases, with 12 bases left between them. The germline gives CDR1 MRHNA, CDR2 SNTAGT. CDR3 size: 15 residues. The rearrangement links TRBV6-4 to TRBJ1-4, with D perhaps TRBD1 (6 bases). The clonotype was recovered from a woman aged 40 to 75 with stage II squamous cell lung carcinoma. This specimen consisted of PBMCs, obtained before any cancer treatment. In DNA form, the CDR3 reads TGTGCCAGCAGTGACTCAGGGGGGTTAATTGAAAAACTGTTTTTT. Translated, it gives CASSDSGGLIEKLFF.